These T cell receptor beta chains were read from a single sample in a study of T-cell memory formation after mild COVID-19. Each CDR3 protein is one row after TCRdb ran MiXCR on the 5' RACE reads. This table holds 80,000 to 90,000 distinct CDR3 sequences, around a quarter found once. What was sequenced was PBMCs or a T cell subset sorted from them (not recorded which). The source is a man aged 18 to 29 who had mild COVID-19 (a few samples of this study predate the infection). Cell type and time point are not known. The CDR3 runs from the conserved cysteine through the conserved F or W. The D gene is left open where the match is weak. Not every row has a clone size; where given, it reads once, few, many or a size class.

v_gene: TRBV4-1; j_gene: TRBJ2-7; d_gene: -; abundance: few; CDR3nt: TGCGCCAGCAGCCAAGAACGGGCGGGCTCCTACGAGCAGTACTTC; CDR3aa: CASSQERAGSYEQYF
v_gene: TRBV6-2/TRBV6-3; j_gene: TRBJ2-3; d_gene: TRBD1; abundance: few; CDR3nt: TGTGCCAGCAGCAGACAGGGGGCATCAGATACGCAGTATTTT; CDR3aa: CASSRQGASDTQYF
v_gene: TRBV2; j_gene: TRBJ2-7; d_gene: -; abundance: -; CDR3nt: TGTGCCAGCAGTGAAGCCGGCGGACCTCATGGGGAGCAGTACTTC; CDR3aa: CASSEAGGPHGEQYF
v_gene: TRBV6-5; j_gene: TRBJ2-3; d_gene: -; abundance: few; CDR3nt: TGTGCCAGCGGGGGGGCTTACAGGGGTCTCGCAGATACGCAGTATTTT; CDR3aa: CASGGAYRGLADTQYF
v_gene: TRBV12-3/TRBV12-4; j_gene: TRBJ2-1; d_gene: TRBD1; abundance: -; CDR3nt: TGTGCCAGCAGTCCCGCCGGGACAGGGTACAATGAGCAGTTCTTC; CDR3aa: CASSPAGTGYNEQFF
v_gene: TRBV4-3; j_gene: TRBJ2-3; d_gene: TRBD2; abundance: few; CDR3nt: TGCGCCAGCAGCCAAGGGGCTAGCGGGTTTAGCACAGATACGCAGTATTTT; CDR3aa: CASSQGASGFSTDTQYF
v_gene: TRBV9; j_gene: TRBJ2-3; d_gene: -; abundance: -; CDR3nt: TGTGCCAGCAGCGTCGAGGGGCAGGGCGCAGATACGCAGTATTTT; CDR3aa: CASSVEGQGADTQYF
v_gene: TRBV6-5; j_gene: TRBJ1-1; d_gene: -; abundance: -; CDR3nt: TGTGCCAGCAGTTGGGGGGGCTCGGACACTGAAGCTTTCTTT; CDR3aa: CASSWGGSDTEAFF
v_gene: TRBV7-6; j_gene: TRBJ2-5; d_gene: -; abundance: -; CDR3nt: TGTGCCAGCAGCTTAGCGGCCGGATCAGAGACCCAGTACTTC; CDR3aa: CASSLAAGSETQYF
v_gene: TRBV7-9; j_gene: TRBJ2-1; d_gene: TRBD1; abundance: -; CDR3nt: TGTGCCAGCAGCTTAGATCGGACAGGGGGGATAGACAATGAGCAGTTCTTC; CDR3aa: CASSLDRTGGIDNEQFF
v_gene: TRBV10-3; j_gene: TRBJ2-2; d_gene: TRBD1; abundance: -; CDR3nt: TGTGCCATCAGTGCCGGACAGGGGTACACCGGGGAGCTGTTTTTT; CDR3aa: CAISAGQGYTGELFF
v_gene: TRBV7-9; j_gene: TRBJ2-1; d_gene: -; abundance: few; CDR3nt: TGTGCCAGCAGCAGTCCGGGATTAGGGAATTTCGTAGGGTTCTTC; CDR3aa: CASSSPGLGNFVGFF
v_gene: TRBV12-3/TRBV12-4; j_gene: TRBJ1-6; d_gene: -; abundance: few; CDR3nt: TGTGCCAGCACCCGACCGGGACAAACGGATTCACCCCTCCACTTT; CDR3aa: CASTRPGQTDSPLHF
v_gene: TRBV2; j_gene: TRBJ1-1; d_gene: -; abundance: few; CDR3nt: TGTGCCAGCAGTGATCTGTCGGCTACTAACACTGAAGCTTTCTTT; CDR3aa: CASSDLSATNTEAFF
v_gene: TRBV12-3/TRBV12-4; j_gene: TRBJ2-3; d_gene: -; abundance: -; CDR3nt: TGTGCCAGCAGTTGGGCCCCCCCAGATACGCAGTATTTT; CDR3aa: CASSWAPPDTQYF
v_gene: TRBV4-2; j_gene: TRBJ1-6; d_gene: TRBD1; abundance: few; CDR3nt: TGTGCCAGCAGCGCAGAGGGGGCAGGTTCACCCCTCCACTTT; CDR3aa: CASSAEGAGSPLHF
v_gene: TRBV9; j_gene: TRBJ2-3; d_gene: TRBD1; abundance: few; CDR3nt: TGTGCCAGCAGGGTTGGGGACAGAGGCACAGATACGCAGTATTTT; CDR3aa: CASRVGDRGTDTQYF
v_gene: TRBV28; j_gene: TRBJ1-1; d_gene: -; abundance: -; CDR3nt: TGTGCCAGCAGTTTTCAGTTTCGGGGGCAGAATACTGAAGCTTTCTTT; CDR3aa: CASSFQFRGQNTEAFF
v_gene: TRBV4-2; j_gene: TRBJ2-3; d_gene: TRBD2; abundance: -; CDR3nt: TGTGCCAGCAGCCACCCAGCGGGGGGAACAGATACGCAGTATTTT; CDR3aa: CASSHPAGGTDTQYF
v_gene: TRBV6-2/TRBV6-3; j_gene: TRBJ1-5; d_gene: -; abundance: -; CDR3nt: TGTGCCAGCAGCCGAGACAGAACCTCGCAGAATCAGCCCCAGCATTTT; CDR3aa: CASSRDRTSQNQPQHF
v_gene: TRBV20-1; j_gene: TRBJ2-4; d_gene: -; abundance: -; CDR3nt: TGCAGTGCTAAACAAGTGGACATTCAGTACTTC; CDR3aa: CSAKQVDIQYF
v_gene: TRBV27; j_gene: TRBJ2-5; d_gene: -; abundance: few; CDR3nt: TGTGCCAGCAGTTTCCGGGGGAAGGAGACCCAGTACTTC; CDR3aa: CASSFRGKETQYF
v_gene: TRBV20-1; j_gene: TRBJ1-1; d_gene: -; abundance: -; CDR3nt: TGCAGTGCTAGTGCCCACATCATGAACACTGAAGCTTTCTTT; CDR3aa: CSASAHIMNTEAFF
v_gene: TRBV6-4; j_gene: TRBJ1-5; d_gene: -; abundance: -; CDR3nt: TGTGCCAGCAGGACAGACCCCCGGAGCAATCAGCCCCAGCATTTT; CDR3aa: CASRTDPRSNQPQHF
v_gene: TRBV6-5; j_gene: TRBJ2-6; d_gene: -; abundance: -; CDR3nt: TGTGCCAGCTCTGAGAGACGGGTGACTGGGGCCAACGTCCTGACTTTC; CDR3aa: CASSERRVTGANVLTF
v_gene: TRBV10-2; j_gene: TRBJ1-1; d_gene: -; abundance: once; CDR3nt: TGCGCCAGCAGTGATCCCGGACGGGGTTCGGGCACTGAAGCTTTCTTT; CDR3aa: CASSDPGRGSGTEAFF
v_gene: TRBV6-6; j_gene: TRBJ2-1; d_gene: -; abundance: few; CDR3nt: TGTGCCAGCAGTGTGGTTATGTCCGAGCAGTTCTTC; CDR3aa: CASSVVMSEQFF
v_gene: TRBV30; j_gene: TRBJ2-7; d_gene: TRBD1; abundance: -; CDR3nt: TGTGCCTGGACAACGACAGGGAACGAGCAGTACTTC; CDR3aa: CAWTTTGNEQYF
v_gene: TRBV4-1; j_gene: TRBJ2-5; d_gene: -; abundance: -; CDR3nt: TGCGCCAGCAGCCGATCGACTAGGTGGGAGACCCAGTACTTC; CDR3aa: CASSRSTRWETQYF